The clone carrying this T cell receptor beta chain turned up a few times. The data were taken from a study of blood T cell repertoires in COVID-19. Clones were sequenced by immunoSEQ multiplex PCR, and TCRdb holds only the in-frame ones, with some missing. The table lists 120,000 or so clones, about 86% of them singletons. CDR1 is LNHDA and CDR2 is SQIVND in the germline V gene (reference sequence). Trimming removed 4 bases from V and 2 bases from J; junction bases left unmatched: 1. CDR3 length: 13 amino acids. The specimen sequenced was peripheral blood. The clonotype comes from a woman in her 50s with acute or convalescent COVID-19. V usage is TRBV19 and J usage is TRBJ1-2, with TRBD1 matching 7 bases. The CDR3 loop reads CASSTTGNYGYTF. CDR3 nucleotide sequence: TGTGCCAGTAGTACGACAGGGAACTATGGCTACACCTTC.